This entry features one T cell receptor (beta chain) sequence. Its antigen remains unknown. This specimen belongs to a study of early T cells in non-severe SARS-CoV-2 infection. Across the whole study: Unpaired chains resulted from sequencing bulk RNA of unsorted whole blood.

cDNA molecules, individually, were tagged with unique molecular identifiers. One entry per CDR3 protein results from TCRdb running MiXCR on the 5' RACE reads. The table lists 62,000 or so distinct CDR3 sequences, around 9.9% of them singletons, with over 1% in the top ten. Germline CDR1 reads SEHNR; CDR2 reads FQNEAQ (reference sequence). The ends lost 4 bases at V and 3 bases at J; junction bases unmatched: 7. There are 16 residues in the CDR3. The study's findings and limits: Clonotype matching in VDJdb favored anti-spike CD8 responses and did not capture private and CD4 specificities.

Sequencing input: whole blood. V gene TRBV7-9 combines with J gene TRBJ1-5; 9 bases are shared with TRBD1. The sequence came from an adult who was a healthcare worker with PCR-confirmed SARS-CoV-2 infection or an uninfected control (not recorded which). CDR3 DNA: TGTGCCAGCAGCTCCGCCCGGACAGGGGTCAATCAGCCCCAGCATTTT. This codes for CASSSARTGVNQPQHF.